These T cell receptor beta chains were read from a single sample in a study of blood T cell repertoires in COVID-19. Method: immunoSEQ multiplex PCR; TCRdb's copy keeps in-frame clones and lacks some. The sample yields about 300,000 clones, approximately 90% seen once. The specimen was peripheral blood. These receptors came from a woman aged 30 to 39 with COVID-19, enrolled during active disease. Both conserved end residues are part of each CDR3. Fields, in order: V gene, J gene, D gene, clone size, CDR3 protein, CDR3 DNA. D genes are given only for firm matches. Size tells how often a clone was seen (once, few, many) or the class of an expanded clone, and some rows leave it out.

>TRBV27|TRBJ2-6|.|.
CASGPGAGANVLTF
TGTGCCAGCGGACCAGGGGCTGGGGCCAACGTCCTGACTTTC
>TRBV4-3|TRBJ1-2|TRBD1|.
CASSQTGGADYGYTF
TGCGCCAGCAGCCAAACAGGGGGCGCGGACTATGGCTACACCTTC
>TRBV5-4|TRBJ1-3|.|.
CASSTQSTLSGNTIYF
TGTGCCAGCAGCACACAGTCAACCCTCTCTGGAAACACCATATATTTT
>TRBV7-2|TRBJ2-1|TRBD2|.
CASSFGLAGSYNEQFF
TGTGCCAGCAGCTTCGGACTAGCGGGCTCCTACAATGAGCAGTTCTTC
>TRBV28|TRBJ1-3|.|.
CASRKGGGGNTIYF
TGTGCCAGCAGGAAGGGGGGGGGCGGAAACACCATATATTTT
>TRBV6-5|TRBJ1-5|TRBD1|.
CASSPGTGYSQPQHF
TGTGCCAGCAGCCCCGGGACAGGATATAGTCAGCCCCAGCATTTT
>TRBV10-1|TRBJ1-3|.|.
CASSQTVSGNTIYF
TGCGCCAGCAGTCAGACAGTCTCTGGAAACACCATATATTTT
>TRBV2|TRBJ1-1|TRBD1|.
CASTLQGALNTEAFF
TGTGCCAGCACGTTACAGGGGGCCTTGAACACTGAAGCTTTCTTT
>TRBV7-2|TRBJ2-2|TRBD2|.
CATRPAGGSGELFF
TGTGCCACCCGTCCGGCGGGGGGTTCCGGGGAGCTGTTTTTT
>TRBV5-1|TRBJ1-1|TRBD1|.
CASSSTGGRATEAFF
TGCGCCAGCAGCTCGACAGGGGGCAGAGCCACTGAAGCTTTCTTT
>TRBV10-3|TRBJ1-2|TRBD1|.
CAISGETGKYGYTF
TGTGCCATCAGTGGAGAGACAGGGAAATATGGCTACACCTTC
>TRBV5-1|TRBJ1-2|.|.
CASSFAGLDGYTF
TGCGCCAGCAGCTTTGCGGGTCTGGATGGCTACACCTTC
>TRBV5-4|TRBJ1-2|.|.
CASSLTGIGYTF
TGTGCCAGCAGCTTGACAGGCATCGGCTACACCTTC
>TRBV16|TRBJ1-2|.|.
CASSQSAGRSTHGYTF
TGTGCCAGCAGCCAATCGGCGGGGAGGTCAACTCATGGCTACACCTTC
>TRBV6-5|TRBJ1-1|.|.
CASSYARGRNTEAFF
TGTGCCAGCAGTTACGCCCGTGGCCGGAACACTGAAGCTTTCTTT
>TRBV5-1|TRBJ2-2|.|.
CASSILGGQSPNTGELFF
TGCGCCAGCAGCATCCTGGGGGGGCAGAGCCCAAACACCGGGGAGCTGTTTTTT
>TRBV19|TRBJ1-1|.|.
CASSNRILSLGNTEAFF
TGTGCCAGTAGTAACAGGATACTTAGTCTAGGCAACACTGAAGCTTTCTTT
>TRBV2|TRBJ2-6|.|.
CASRELDRPSISSGANVLTF
TGTGCCAGCAGAGAGCTGGACAGACCTAGTATTTCCTCTGGGGCCAACGTCCTGACTTTC
>TRBV4-2|TRBJ2-7|TRBD1|.
CASSPGGEQYF
TGTGCCAGCAGCCCAGGGGGCGAGCAGTACTTC
>TRBV7-8|TRBJ2-2|TRBD1|once
CASSLGQGPNTGELFF
TGTGCCAGCAGCCTCGGACAGGGTCCGAACACCGGGGAGCTGTTTTTT
>TRBV9|TRBJ2-7|TRBD2|.
CASSPSAGGSYEQYF
TGTGCCAGCAGCCCGTCCGCGGGGGGCTCCTACGAGCAGTACTTC
>TRBV6-5|TRBJ1-5|TRBD1|.
CASKAGQGGDQPQHF
TGTGCCAGCAAGGCCGGACAGGGTGGAGATCAGCCCCAGCATTTT
>TRBV4-3|TRBJ2-7|.|.
CASSQDAGAYEQYF
TGCGCCAGCAGCCAAGACGCCGGGGCCTACGAGCAGTACTTC
>TRBV28|TRBJ1-2|TRBD1|.
CASSPQRQGLNPGYTF
TGTGCCAGCAGTCCCCAAAGACAGGGTCTAAACCCTGGCTACACCTTC
>TRBV24-1|TRBJ1-2|.|.
CATSGHPGGGYTF
TGTGCCACCAGTGGCCACCCGGGTGGAGGCTACACCTTC
>TRBV27|TRBJ2-3|.|.
CASIAGGQGTDTQYF
TGTGCCAGCATCGCTGGGGGCCAGGGCACAGATACGCAGTATTTT
>TRBV2|TRBJ1-1|.|once
CASSEGVLGGTEAFF
TGTGCCAGCAGTGAAGGGGTCCTCGGGGGAACTGAAGCTTTTTTT
>TRBV7-3|TRBJ2-1|TRBD2|.
CASSTGLAGGNYNEQFF
TGTGCCAGCAGCACCGGACTAGCGGGGGGCAATTACAATGAGCAGTTCTTC
>TRBV11-1|TRBJ2-5|TRBD2|.
CASSLRASGGKETQYF
TGTGCCAGCAGCTTAAGGGCTAGCGGGGGGAAAGAGACCCAGTACTTC
>TRBV2|TRBJ1-6|.|.
CASRFGGEGNSPLHF
TGTGCCAGCAGATTTGGGGGCGAGGGGAATTCACCCCTCCACTTT
>TRBV5-1|TRBJ2-1|TRBD2|.
CASSPGLAGGFLDEQFF
TGCGCCAGCAGCCCGGGACTAGCGGGGGGGTTTTTGGATGAGCAGTTCTTC
>TRBV6-2/TRBV6-3|TRBJ1-1|.|.
CASSYHLLGNPFF
TGTGCCAGCAGTTACCACCTCCTCGGGAATCCTTTCTTT
>TRBV28|TRBJ1-3|.|.
CASNSPGVGNTIYF
TGTGCCAGCAACTCCCCCGGGGTTGGAAACACCATATATTTT
>TRBV10-2|TRBJ2-5|TRBD2|.
CASSGERTSGASIPGTQYF
TGCGCCAGCAGTGGGGAAAGGACTAGCGGGGCTTCCATTCCGGGGACCCAGTACTTC
>TRBV6-4|TRBJ2-3|TRBD2|few
CASSGTSGADTQYF
TGTGCCAGCAGTGGGACTAGCGGGGCAGATACGCAGTATTTT
>TRBV7-8|TRBJ2-5|TRBD2|.
CASSPSWGGETQYF
TGTGCCAGCAGCCCCAGTTGGGGGGGAGAGACCCAGTACTTC
>TRBV6-5|TRBJ1-2|TRBD1|.
CASSLGQNYGYTF
TGTGCCAGCAGTTTGGGACAGAACTATGGCTACACCTTC